This T cell receptor (beta chain) was observed in a study of Tregs in tolerant kidney transplant recipients. Background on the study: A 3-day belatacept mixed lymphocyte reaction, sometimes plus 5-day graft donor restimulation, preceded CD4+CD25+CD127- sorting. Recipient cells were told from donor cells by antibody staining. Study results and limitations: No direct test of biological reproducibility was done here. The small number of patients limits these findings pending further validation.

About this clone: Its antigen remains unknown.

Germline V gene sequence: CDR1 MNHEY, CDR2 SVGAGI. Trimming stripped 6 bases from V and 7 bases from J, with 21 bases between. The CDR3 is 15 residues long. Using immunoSEQ multiplex PCR, the repertoire was profiled, and TCRdb retains in-frame clones only, with some absent. The sample has more than 30,000 clones; 82% are singletons. The chain combines TRBV6-5 with TRBJ1-2; no reliable D call. Material for sequencing was Tregs from blood cultured with allogeneic cells. The clonotype was recovered from a human donor in good health. CDR3 in amino acids: CASRPNPRAHLGYTF. The CDR3 DNA reads as TGTGCCAGCAGACCCAACCCCCGGGCCCATCTTGGCTACACCTTC.